These 8 T cell receptor beta chains share one sample of origin, sequenced in a study of OX40 agonist ivuxolimab in advanced cancers. Using immunoSEQ multiplex PCR, the repertoire was profiled, and TCRdb retains in-frame clones only, with some absent. The sample shows 75,000 to 100,000 clones, under 95% of them seen only once. Source: CD4+ or CD8+ T cells sorted from blood, taken in a trial of the OX40 agonist ivuxolimab. The source is an adult with an advanced solid tumor such as melanoma, head and neck, liver or kidney cancer.

The chain employs TRBV7-9 and TRBJ1-4, with TRBD1 matching over 8 bases. The CDR3 runs to 17 residues. The V gene's germline CDR1 is SEHNR and CDR2 FQNEAQ (reference sequence). V lost 1 base and J lost 1; bases outside the gene matches: 5. The CDR3 loop is CASSLGDRLLTNEKLFF. The DNA of the CDR3 is TGTGCCAGCAGCTTAGGGGACAGGCTGCTAACTAATGAAAAACTGTTTTTT. The variable domain in full, completed from reference TRBV7-9 and TRBJ1-4, reads DTGVSQNPRHKITKRGQNVTFRCDPISEHNRLYWYRQTLGQGPEFLTYFQNEAQLEKSRLLSDRFSAERPKGSFSTLEIQRTEQGDSAMYLCASSLGDRLLTNEKLFFGSGTQLSVL.

J is TRBJ2-5 and V is TRBV19, with TRBD2 as a possible D gene (5 bases). This CDR3 has 16 residues. CDR1 is LNHDA, CDR2 SQIVND, per germline (reference sequence). V was shortened by 6 bases and J by 5 bases, with 22 bases between the two germline ends. The CDR3 loop reads CASSNYPRAGRETQYF. The DNA of the CDR3 is TGTGCCAGTAGCAATTACCCCCGTGCGGGCAGGGAGACCCAGTACTTC.

The chain employs TRBV19 and TRBJ1-1; tentative D call: TRBD1 (5 bases). Trimming left V 5 bases short and J 3 bases short, with 10 bases between. CDR1 and CDR2 from the germline V gene are LNHDA and SQIVND (reference sequence). This CDR3 contains 13 residues. The CDR3 region is CASSYQGYTEAFF. The CDR3 DNA sequence: TGTGCCAGTAGTTATCAGGGATACACTGAAGCTTTCTTT.

CDR3 residues: CASSIPGGLEQFF. In DNA form, the CDR3 reads TGTGCCAGTAGTATCCCGGGGGGGCTTGAGCAGTTCTTC. The chain carries TRBV19 and TRBJ2-1, with 8 bases fitting TRBD2. CDR1 is LNHDA, CDR2 SQIVND, per germline (reference sequence). V dropped 3 bases and J dropped 9; count of bases not matched to a gene: 4. The CDR3 loop spans 13 amino acids.

V and J are TRBV6-1 and TRBJ2-1; a possible D gene is TRBD1 (6 bases). In germline, CDR1 is MNHNS, CDR2 SASEGT. The CDR3 has 12 amino acids. V lost 6 bases and J 5 bases, leaving 8 bases between the germline ends. This CDR3 is CASRDSHNEQFF. As DNA, the CDR3 is TGTGCCAGCAGGGACAGCCACAATGAGCAGTTCTTC.

This chain joins TRBV6-1 and TRBJ1-1; TRBD1 aligns across 7 bases. In germline, CDR1 is MNHNS, CDR2 SASEGT. This CDR3 region has 14 residues. The trim removed 6 bases at V and 2 bases at J, leaving 6 bases unmatched. CDR3 coding DNA: TGTGCCAGCAGGGGGGGGACAGCTAACACTGAAGCTTTCTTT. Protein sequence: CASRGGTANTEAFF.

The V call is TRBV7-2, the J call TRBJ1-2; D perhaps matches TRBD1 (6 bases). V was pared by 6 bases and J by 3 bases, with 14 bases between. This CDR3 has 14 residues. CDR1 and CDR2 (germline): SGHTA, FQGNSA. CDR3 nucleotides: TGTGCCAGCAGTAACAGGAAGGGGGACTATGGCTACACCTTC. It specifies CASSNRKGDYGYTF.

V usage is TRBV29-1 and J usage is TRBJ2-1; unclear D gene. Per germline, CDR1 SQVTM and CDR2 ANQGSEA. CDR3 size: 14 residues. Trimming cost V 4 bases and J 9 bases, with 19 bases left between them. CDR3 protein: CSVAKGHQYGEQFF. As DNA, the CDR3 is TGCAGCGTTGCCAAGGGTCACCAGTATGGTGAGCAGTTCTTC.